The rows below give T cell receptor beta chains drawn from one sample of a study of blood T cell repertoires in COVID-19. The table came from immunoSEQ multiplex PCR; TCRdb's copy has only in-frame clones and leaves some out. The sample lists roughly 210,000 clones; 88% were seen once. The sequenced sample was peripheral blood. The receptors originated from a man aged 70 or older with acute or convalescent COVID-19. Both conserved end residues are part of each CDR3. Fields, in order: J gene, clone size, D gene, V gene, CDR3 DNA, CDR3 protein. A D gene is named only where the DNA matches it firmly. Only some rows state a clone size, as once, few, many or a class for expanded clones.

>TRBJ2-4|-|TRBD1|TRBV3-1/TRBV3-2
TGTGCCAGCAGCCGCCTTCGGACAGGGTCGGACATTCAGTACTTC
CASSRLRTGSDIQYF
>TRBJ2-5|-|TRBD1|TRBV28
TGTGCCAGCAGCACTGCACAGGGGTCAGGGGAGACCCAGTACTTC
CASSTAQGSGETQYF
>TRBJ1-2|-|-|TRBV3-1/TRBV3-2
TGTGCCAGCAGCCAAAACAGCGGTATCAAGGGCTACACCTTC
CASSQNSGIKGYTF
>TRBJ2-7|-|TRBD2|TRBV7-6
TGTGCCAGCAGCTTAGCCCTAGCGGGGGTTTACGAGCAGTACTTC
CASSLALAGVYEQYF
>TRBJ2-7|-|-|TRBV27
TGTGCCAGCACTAGAAACGGGGAGGACTACGAGCAGTACTTC
CASTRNGEDYEQYF
>TRBJ2-1|-|-|TRBV19
TGTGCCAGTAGTATGAACAGATCGCCCAATGAGCAGTTCTTC
CASSMNRSPNEQFF
>TRBJ1-5|once|-|TRBV6-1
TGTGCCAGCAGTGAAGCCTCGGGACACAGGAATCAGCCCCAGCATTTT
CASSEASGHRNQPQHF
>TRBJ2-7|-|-|TRBV5-1
TGCGCCAGCAGCTTGGTTTACGGGAACTACGAGCAGTACTTC
CASSLVYGNYEQYF
>TRBJ1-1|-|-|TRBV18
TGTGCCAGCTCACCGGAGTACACTGAAGCTTTCTTT
CASSPEYTEAFF
>TRBJ2-1|-|TRBD1|TRBV3-1/TRBV3-2
TGTGCCAGCAGCCCTACAGGGGCGTACAATGAGCAGTTCTTC
CASSPTGAYNEQFF
>TRBJ2-3|many|-|TRBV6-4
TGTGCCAGCAGTGCGGGAGACACAGATACGCAGTATTTT
CASSAGDTDTQYF
>TRBJ2-7|-|TRBD1|TRBV28
TGTGCCAGCAGTCCGAGGACAGGCTCCTACGAGCAGTACTTC
CASSPRTGSYEQYF
>TRBJ2-4|-|-|TRBV20-1
TGCAGTGCTAGTCCGGGGTGGGGTAAAAACATTCAGTACTTC
CSASPGWGKNIQYF
>TRBJ2-1|-|-|TRBV5-1
TGCGCCAGCAGCTTGGCCGCGCCGGCGGGGGAGCAGTTCTTC
CASSLAAPAGEQFF
>TRBJ1-2|-|-|TRBV5-4
TGTGCCAGCAGCCCGGGAGGGGGTGACTATGGCTACACCTTC
CASSPGGGDYGYTF
>TRBJ2-7|-|TRBD2|TRBV5-1
TGCGCCAGCAGCTTGGGCCGGGGAGCGGGGATATCCTACGAGCAGTACTTC
CASSLGRGAGISYEQYF
>TRBJ2-1|-|TRBD2|TRBV3-1/TRBV3-2
TGTGCCAGCAGCCAGGTACTAGCGGCTAGTTACAATGAGCAGTTCTTC
CASSQVLAASYNEQFF
>TRBJ1-2|many|-|TRBV20-1
TGCAGTGCTTTAGATTTTGGCTACACCTTC
CSALDFGYTF
>TRBJ2-2|-|TRBD1|TRBV24-1
TGTGCCACCAGTGATTGGGGACAGGGGAACACCGGGGAGCTGTTTTTT
CATSDWGQGNTGELFF
>TRBJ2-7|once|-|TRBV18
TGTGCCACCGGAACAGGCACCTACGAGCAGTACTTC
CATGTGTYEQYF
>TRBJ2-2|-|-|TRBV6-5
TGTGCCAGCAGCCTGGAGGGGCCCATTGTTGGGGAGCTGTTTTTT
CASSLEGPIVGELFF
>TRBJ2-5|-|TRBD2|TRBV10-3
TGTGCCAGTAAGCCAGTAGCGGGAGCGTCGATAGAGACCCAGTACTTC
CASKPVAGASIETQYF
>TRBJ2-7|-|TRBD1|TRBV28
TGTGCGACAACACAACCGGGACAGGGCTACGAGCAGTACTTC
CATTQPGQGYEQYF
>TRBJ2-7|-|TRBD1|TRBV9
TGTGCCAGCAGCCCCCAGGGACAGCCCCTGGGGCAGTACTTC
CASSPQGQPLGQYF
>TRBJ2-2|once|-|TRBV27
TGTGCCAGCAGTTTCAGCGGGCTCGGCGGCGGGGAGCTGTTTTTT
CASSFSGLGGGELFF
>TRBJ2-1|many|TRBD2|TRBV5-5
TGTGCCAGCAGCTTGCGCGGACTAGGATACAATGAGCAGTTCTTC
CASSLRGLGYNEQFF
>TRBJ1-2|few|-|TRBV29-1
TGCAGCGTTGAAGATGACAGCAGTAACTATGGCTACACCTTC
CSVEDDSSNYGYTF
>TRBJ2-5|-|-|TRBV12-5
TGTGCTAGTGGTTTGGACCGGGGAATAGGTGGCCAAGAGACCCAGTACTTC
CASGLDRGIGGQETQYF